This TCR beta chain was identified in a study of blood T cell repertoires in COVID-19. Study-wide background: The origin of the acute and convalescent COVID-19 samples was the United States, Italy and Spain. T cells, B-cell-depleted T cells, or PBMCs supplied cDNA or gDNA.

Sequencing used immunoSEQ multiplex PCR; TCRdb keeps in-frame clones, though not all of them. This repertoire shows under 200,000 clones, 86% found once; its top ten account for 0.99%. CDR3 size: 15 residues. The trim removed 8 bases at V and 7 bases at J, leaving 15 bases unmatched. Per germline, CDR1 GTSNPN and CDR2 SVGIG (reference sequence). V is TRBV30 and J is TRBJ2-1, with 9 bases identical to TRBD2. This receptor was obtained from a man aged 18 to 30 with acute or convalescent COVID-19. Sequenced: peripheral blood. The CDR3 DNA reads as TGTGCCCAGACCGGTAGCGGGGGTTTCAATAATGAGCAGTTCTTC. It encodes CAQTGSGGFNNEQFF.